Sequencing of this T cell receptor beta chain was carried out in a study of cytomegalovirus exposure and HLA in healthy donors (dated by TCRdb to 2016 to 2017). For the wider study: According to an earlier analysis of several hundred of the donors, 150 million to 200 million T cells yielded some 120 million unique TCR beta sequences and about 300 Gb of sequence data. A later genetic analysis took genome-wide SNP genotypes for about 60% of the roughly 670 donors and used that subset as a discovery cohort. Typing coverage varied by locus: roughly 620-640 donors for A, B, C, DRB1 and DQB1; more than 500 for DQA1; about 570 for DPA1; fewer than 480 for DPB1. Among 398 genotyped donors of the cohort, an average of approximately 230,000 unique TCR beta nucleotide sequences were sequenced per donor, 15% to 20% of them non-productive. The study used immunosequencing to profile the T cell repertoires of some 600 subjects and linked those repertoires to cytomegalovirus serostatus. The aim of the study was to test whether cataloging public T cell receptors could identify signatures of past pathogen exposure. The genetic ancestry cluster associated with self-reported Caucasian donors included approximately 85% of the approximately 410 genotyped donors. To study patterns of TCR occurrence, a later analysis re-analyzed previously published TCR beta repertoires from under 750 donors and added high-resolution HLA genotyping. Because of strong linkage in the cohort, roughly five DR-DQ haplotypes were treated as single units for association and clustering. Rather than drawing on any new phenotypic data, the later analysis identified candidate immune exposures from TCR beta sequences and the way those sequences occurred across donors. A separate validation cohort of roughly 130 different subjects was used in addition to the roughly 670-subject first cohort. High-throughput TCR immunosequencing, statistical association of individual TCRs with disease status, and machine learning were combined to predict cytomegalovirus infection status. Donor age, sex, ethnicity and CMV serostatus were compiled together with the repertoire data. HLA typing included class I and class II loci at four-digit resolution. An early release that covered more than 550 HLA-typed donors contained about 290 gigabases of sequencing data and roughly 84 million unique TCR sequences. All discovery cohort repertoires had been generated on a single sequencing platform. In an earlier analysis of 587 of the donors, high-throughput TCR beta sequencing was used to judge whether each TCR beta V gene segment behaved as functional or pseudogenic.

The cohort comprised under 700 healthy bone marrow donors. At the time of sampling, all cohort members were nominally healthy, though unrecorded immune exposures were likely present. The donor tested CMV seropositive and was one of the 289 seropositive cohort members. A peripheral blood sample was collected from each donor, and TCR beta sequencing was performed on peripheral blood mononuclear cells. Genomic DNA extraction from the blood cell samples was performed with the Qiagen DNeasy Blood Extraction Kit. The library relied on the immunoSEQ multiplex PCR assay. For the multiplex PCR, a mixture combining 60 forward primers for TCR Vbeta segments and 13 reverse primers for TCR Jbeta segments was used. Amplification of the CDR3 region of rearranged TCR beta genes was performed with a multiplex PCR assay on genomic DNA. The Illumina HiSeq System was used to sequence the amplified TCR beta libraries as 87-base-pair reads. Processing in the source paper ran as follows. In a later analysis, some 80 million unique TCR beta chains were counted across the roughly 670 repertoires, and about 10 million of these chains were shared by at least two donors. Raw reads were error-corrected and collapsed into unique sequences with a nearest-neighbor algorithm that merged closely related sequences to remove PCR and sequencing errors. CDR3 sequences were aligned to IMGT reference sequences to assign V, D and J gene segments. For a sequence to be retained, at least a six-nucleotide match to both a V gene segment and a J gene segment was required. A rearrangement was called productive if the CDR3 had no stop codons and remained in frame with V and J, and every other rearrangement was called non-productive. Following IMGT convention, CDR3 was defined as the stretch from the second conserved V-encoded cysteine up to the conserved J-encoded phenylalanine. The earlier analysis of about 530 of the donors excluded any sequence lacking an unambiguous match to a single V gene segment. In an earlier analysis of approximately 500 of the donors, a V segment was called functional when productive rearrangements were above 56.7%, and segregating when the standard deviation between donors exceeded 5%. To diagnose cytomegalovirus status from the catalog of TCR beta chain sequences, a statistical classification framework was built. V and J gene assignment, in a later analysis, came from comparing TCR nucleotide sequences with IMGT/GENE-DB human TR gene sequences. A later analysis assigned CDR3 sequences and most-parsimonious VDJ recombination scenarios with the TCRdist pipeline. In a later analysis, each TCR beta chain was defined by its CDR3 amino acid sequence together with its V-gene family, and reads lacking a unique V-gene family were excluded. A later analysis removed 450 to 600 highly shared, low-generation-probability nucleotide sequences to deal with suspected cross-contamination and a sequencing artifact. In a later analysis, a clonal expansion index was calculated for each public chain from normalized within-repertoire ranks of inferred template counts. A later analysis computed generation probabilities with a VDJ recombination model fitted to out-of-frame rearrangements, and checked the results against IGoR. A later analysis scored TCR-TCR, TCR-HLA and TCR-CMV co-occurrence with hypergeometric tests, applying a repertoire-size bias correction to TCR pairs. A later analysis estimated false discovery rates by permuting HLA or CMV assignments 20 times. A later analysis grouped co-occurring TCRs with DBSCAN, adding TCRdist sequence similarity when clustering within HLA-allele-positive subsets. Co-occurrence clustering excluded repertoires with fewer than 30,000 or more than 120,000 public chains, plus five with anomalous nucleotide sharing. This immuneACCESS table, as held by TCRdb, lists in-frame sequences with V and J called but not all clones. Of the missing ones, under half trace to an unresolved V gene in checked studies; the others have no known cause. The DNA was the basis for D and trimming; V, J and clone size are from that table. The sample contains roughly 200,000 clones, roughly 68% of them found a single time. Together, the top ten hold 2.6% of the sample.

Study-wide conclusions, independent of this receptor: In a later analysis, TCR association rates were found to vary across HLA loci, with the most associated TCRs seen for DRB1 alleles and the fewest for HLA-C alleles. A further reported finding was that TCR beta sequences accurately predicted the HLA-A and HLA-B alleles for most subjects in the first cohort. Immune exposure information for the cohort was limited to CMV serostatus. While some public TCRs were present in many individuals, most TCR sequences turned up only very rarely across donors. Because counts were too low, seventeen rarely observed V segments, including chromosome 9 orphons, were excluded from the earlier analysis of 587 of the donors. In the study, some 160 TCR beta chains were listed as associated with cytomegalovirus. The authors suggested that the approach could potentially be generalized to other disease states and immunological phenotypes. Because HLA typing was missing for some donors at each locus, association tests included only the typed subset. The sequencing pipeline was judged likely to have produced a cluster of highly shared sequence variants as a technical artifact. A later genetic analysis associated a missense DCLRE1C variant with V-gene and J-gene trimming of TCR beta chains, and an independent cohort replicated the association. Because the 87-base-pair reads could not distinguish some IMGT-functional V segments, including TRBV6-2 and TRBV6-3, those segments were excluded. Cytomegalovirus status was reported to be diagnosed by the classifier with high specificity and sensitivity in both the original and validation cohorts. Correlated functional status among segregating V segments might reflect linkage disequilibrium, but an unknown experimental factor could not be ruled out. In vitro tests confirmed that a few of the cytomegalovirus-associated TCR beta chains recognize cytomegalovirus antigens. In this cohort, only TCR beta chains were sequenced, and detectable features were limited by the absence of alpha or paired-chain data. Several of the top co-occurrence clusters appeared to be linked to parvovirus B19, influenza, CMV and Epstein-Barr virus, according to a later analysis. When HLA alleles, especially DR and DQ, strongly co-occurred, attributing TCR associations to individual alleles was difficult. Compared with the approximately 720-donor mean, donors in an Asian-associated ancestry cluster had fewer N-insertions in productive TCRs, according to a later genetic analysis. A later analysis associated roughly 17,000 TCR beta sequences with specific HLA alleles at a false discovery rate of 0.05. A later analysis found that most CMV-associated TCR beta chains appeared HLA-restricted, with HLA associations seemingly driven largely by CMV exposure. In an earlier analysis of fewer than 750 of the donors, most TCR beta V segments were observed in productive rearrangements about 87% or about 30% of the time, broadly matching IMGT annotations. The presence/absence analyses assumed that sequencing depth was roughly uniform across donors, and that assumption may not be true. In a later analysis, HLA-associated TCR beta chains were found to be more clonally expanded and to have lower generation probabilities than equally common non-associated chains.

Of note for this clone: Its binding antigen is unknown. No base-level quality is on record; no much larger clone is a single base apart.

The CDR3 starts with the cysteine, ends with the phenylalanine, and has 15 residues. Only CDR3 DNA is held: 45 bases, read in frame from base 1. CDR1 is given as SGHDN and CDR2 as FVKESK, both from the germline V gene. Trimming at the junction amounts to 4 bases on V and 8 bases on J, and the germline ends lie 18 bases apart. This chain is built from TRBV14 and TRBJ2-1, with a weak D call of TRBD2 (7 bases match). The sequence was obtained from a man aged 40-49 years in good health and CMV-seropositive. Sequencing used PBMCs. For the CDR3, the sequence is CASSPLRGGKDEQFF. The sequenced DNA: TGTGCCAGCAGCCCCCTTAGGGGGGGGAAAGATGAGCAGTTCTTC. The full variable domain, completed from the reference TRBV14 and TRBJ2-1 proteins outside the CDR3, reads EAGVTQFPSHSVIEKGQTVTLRCDPISGHDNLYWYRRVMGKEIKFLLHFVKESKQDESGMPNNRFLAERTGGTYSTLKVQPAELEDSGVYFCASSPLRGGKDEQFFGPGTRLTVL.